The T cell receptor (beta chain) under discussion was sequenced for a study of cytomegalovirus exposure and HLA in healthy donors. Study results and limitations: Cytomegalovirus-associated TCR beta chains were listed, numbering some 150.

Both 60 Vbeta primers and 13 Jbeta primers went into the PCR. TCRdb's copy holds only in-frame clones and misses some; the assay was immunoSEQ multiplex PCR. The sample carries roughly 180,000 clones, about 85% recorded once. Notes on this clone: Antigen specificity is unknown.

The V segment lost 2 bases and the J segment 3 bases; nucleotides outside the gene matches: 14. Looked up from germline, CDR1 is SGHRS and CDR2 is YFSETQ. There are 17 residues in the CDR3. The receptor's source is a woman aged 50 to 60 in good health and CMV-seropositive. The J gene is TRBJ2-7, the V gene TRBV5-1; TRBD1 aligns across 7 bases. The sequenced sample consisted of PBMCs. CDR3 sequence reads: CASSFRRLRDSIYEQYF. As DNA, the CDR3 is TGCGCCAGCAGCTTTCGTCGACTGAGGGACAGTATCTACGAGCAGTACTTC.